These 15 T cell receptor beta chains were all obtained from the same sample, sequenced in a study of cytomegalovirus exposure and HLA in healthy donors. PCR used 60 Vbeta primers and 13 Jbeta primers. Assay used: immunoSEQ multiplex PCR; TCRdb lists only in-frame clones, some missing. The sample yields roughly 110,000 clones, around three quarters seen once. The specimen was PBMCs. Every receptor here comes from a female donor in good health and CMV-seronegative.

The CDR3 nucleotides read TGTGCCAGCAGTTTTGACTCGGCAGGGAACTATGGCTACACCTTC. Its protein is CASSFDSAGNYGYTF. The genes are TRBV27 and TRBJ1-2, with D perhaps matching TRBD1 (5 bases). CDR3 length: 15 amino acids. Germline V lookup: CDR1 MNHEY, CDR2 SMNVEV (reference sequence). V lost 3 bases and J 2 bases, leaving 13 bases between the germline ends.

V is TRBV7-3 and J is TRBJ2-5; no clear D. The CDR3 has 15 residues. Trimming cost V 4 bases and J 0 bases, with 12 bases left between them. Germline V gene lookup returns CDR1 SGHTA and CDR2 FQGTGA. The CDR3 nucleotides read TGTGCCAGCAGCTCCCATCCCGGGTACCAAGAGACCCAGTACTTC. Translating it yields CASSSHPGYQETQYF.

The J gene is TRBJ2-2, the V gene TRBV11-2; 8 bases line up with TRBD2. The ends lost 6 bases at V and 0 bases at J; junction bases unmatched: 9. Germline assignment: CDR1 SGHAT and CDR2 FQNNGV. This CDR3 spans 17 amino acids. The CDR3 nucleotides are TGTGCCAGCAGGTTTTTGAGCGGGGGTACGAACACCGGGGAGCTGTTTTTT. As protein: CASRFLSGGTNTGELFF.

The chain is built from TRBV18 and TRBJ1-2, with 7 bases lining up with TRBD1. Per the germline V gene, CDR1 is KGHSH and CDR2 is LQKENI. The V segment lost 6 bases and the J segment 5 bases; nucleotides outside the gene matches: 9. CDR3 length: 14 amino acids. CDR3 amino acids: CASSSDDRVYGYTF. In DNA form, the CDR3 reads TGTGCCAGCTCTTCCGACGACAGGGTGTATGGCTACACCTTC.

The V call is TRBV7-9, the J call TRBJ2-5; possibly TRBD1 for D (6 bases). The ends were cut back, 9 bases at V and 5 bases at J, with 7 bases in the middle. The CDR3 consists of 10 residues. CDR1 is SEHNR and CDR2 is FQNEAQ in the germline V gene (reference sequence). The CDR3 sequence is CASQGETQYF. The CDR3 region has the DNA TGTGCCAGTCAGGGGGAGACCCAGTACTTC.

The chain links TRBV4-3 to TRBJ2-5, with 10 positions matching TRBD2. V was pared by 4 bases and J by 5 bases, with 4 bases of the junction left unmatched. Germline V gene lookup returns CDR1 LGHNA and CDR2 YSLEER. The CDR3 consists of 14 residues. The CDR3 nucleotides are TGCGCCAGCAGCCTAGCGGGGGGCGGGGAGACCCAGTACTTC. This translates into CASSLAGGGETQYF.

The chain is built from TRBV5-6 and TRBJ2-2; 12 bases match TRBD2. This CDR3 region has 18 residues. Trimming at V came to 0 bases and at J to 3 bases, leaving 6 bases not matched to a gene. CDR1 and CDR2 (germline): SGHDT, YYEEEE. The CDR3 is CASSLEPSGGAYTGELFF. The CDR3 nucleotides are TGTGCCAGCAGCTTGGAACCTAGCGGGGGGGCCTACACCGGGGAGCTGTTTTTT.

This rearrangement joins TRBV6-1 to TRBJ2-7; D is unresolved. V was shortened by 5 bases and J by 4 bases, with 9 bases between the two germline ends. Germline V lookup: CDR1 MNHNS, CDR2 SASEGT. The CDR3 is 12 amino acids. CDR3 sequence (DNA): TGTGCCAGCAGTCACTCAACGTACGAGCAGTACTTC. This translates into CASSHSTYEQYF.

The V and J genes are TRBV7-2 and TRBJ2-1, with D uncertain. The V end was cut by 1 base, the J end by 4 bases, with 8 bases between. The CDR3 has 14 residues. Germline-derived CDR1 and CDR2 are SGHTA and FQGNSA. CDR3 sequence: CASSLVASYNEQFF. The CDR3 DNA sequence: TGTGCCAGCAGCTTAGTAGCCAGTTACAATGAGCAGTTCTTC.

This chain joins TRBV13 and TRBJ1-3; D is undetermined. V lost 2 bases to trimming and J lost 0 bases, with 5 bases between them. The CDR3 contains 14 residues. In germline, CDR1 is PRHDT, CDR2 FYEKMQ (reference sequence). The CDR3 spells CASSLSLSGNTIYF. The DNA for the CDR3 is TGTGCCAGCAGCTTATCTCTCTCTGGAAACACCATATATTTT.

Points on this clone: One end of the junction varies from germline; a read error may be responsible. V is TRBV7-7 and J is TRBJ2-3, with D tentatively TRBD2 (6 bases). The CDR3 sequence is 14 residues long. CDR1 and CDR2 (germline): SSHAT, FNYEAQ (reference sequence). CDR3 sequence reads: CASSLGTSTDTQYF. In DNA form, the CDR3 reads TGTGCTAGCAGCCTCGGGACTAGCACAGATACGCAGTATTTT.

The chain links TRBV5-1 to TRBJ2-5; the match to TRBD1 covers 8 bases. This CDR3 spans 14 amino acids. The germline CDR1 and CDR2 sequences are SGHRS and YFSETQ. The ends lost 4 bases at V and 6 bases at J; junction bases unmatched: 8. CDR3 protein: CASSIDRGRQTQYF. In DNA, the CDR3 is TGCGCCAGCAGCATCGACAGGGGCCGGCAGACCCAGTACTTC. Full variable domain (missing parts from reference TRBV5-1 and TRBJ2-5): KAGVTQTPRYLIKTRGQQVTLSCSPISGHRSVSWYQQTPGQGLQFLFEYFSETQRNKGNFPGRFSGRQFSNSRSEMNVSTLELGDSALYLCASSIDRGRQTQYFGPGTRLLVL.

This clone occurred a few times. Other DNA sequences in this specimen translate into the identical CDR3. The CDR3 DNA is TGTGCCTCGGGGTTCGGGGGGGCGTCCTACAATGAGCAGTTCTTC. This codes for CASGFGGASYNEQFF. The chain combines TRBV30 with TRBJ2-1, with 8 bases lining up with TRBD2. CDR3 length: 15 residues. The V segment lost 7 bases and the J segment 1 base; nucleotides outside the gene matches: 9. Per germline, CDR1 GTSNPN and CDR2 SVGIG (reference sequence). Complete variable domain (other parts from reference TRBV30 and TRBJ2-1): SQTIHQWPATLVQPVGSPLSLECTVEGTSNPNLYWYRQAAGRGLQLLFYSVGIGQISSEVPQNLSASRPQDRQFILSSKKLLLSDSGFYLCASGFGGASYNEQFFGPGTRLTVL.

The rearrangement uses TRBV28 and TRBJ2-1; D is perhaps TRBD1 (6 bases). The CDR3 has 14 amino acids. The V and J ends lost 10 bases and 16 bases respectively, with 29 bases between them. Germline V CDR1 and CDR2: MDHEN, SYDVKM. CDR3 amino acids: CATVTTGTPSLPFF. CDR3 bases: TGTGCCACCGTCACTACCGGGACACCTTCTTTACCCTTCTTC.

The chain uses TRBV19 and TRBJ2-5, with 8 bases fitting TRBD2. The CDR3 is 17 amino acids. With 5 bases clipped from V and 4 bases from J, the junction kept 15 bases outside the gene matches. Germline V gives CDR1 LNHDA, CDR2 SQIVND (reference sequence). CDR3 amino acids: CASSVFGAGAPPETQYF. CDR3 DNA: TGTGCCAGTAGTGTCTTCGGAGCGGGGGCTCCGCCAGAGACCCAGTACTTC.